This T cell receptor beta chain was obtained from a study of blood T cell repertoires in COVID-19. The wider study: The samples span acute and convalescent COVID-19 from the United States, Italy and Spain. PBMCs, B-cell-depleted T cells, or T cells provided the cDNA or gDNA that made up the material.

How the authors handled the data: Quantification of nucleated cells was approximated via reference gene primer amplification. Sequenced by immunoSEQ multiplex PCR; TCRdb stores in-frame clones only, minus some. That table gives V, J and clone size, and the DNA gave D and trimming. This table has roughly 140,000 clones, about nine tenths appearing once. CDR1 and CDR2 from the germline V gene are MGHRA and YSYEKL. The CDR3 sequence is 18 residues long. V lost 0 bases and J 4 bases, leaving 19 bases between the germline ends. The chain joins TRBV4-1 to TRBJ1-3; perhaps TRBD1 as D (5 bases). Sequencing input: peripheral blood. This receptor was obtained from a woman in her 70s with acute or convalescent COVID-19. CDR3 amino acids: CASSQEPLLGTSGNTIYF. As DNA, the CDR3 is TGCGCCAGCAGCCAAGAGCCCCTATTAGGGACTTCAGGAAACACCATATATTTT.